The 25 T cell receptor beta chains below all came from one sample that was sequenced in a study of blood T cell repertoires in COVID-19 (dated by TCRdb to 2018 to 2021). The library was obtained by the immunoSEQ multiplex PCR assay. The immuneACCESS repertoire file appears here via TCRdb, limited to in-frame rearrangements. These files lack a portion of the clones; in checked studies, under half of the deficit traces to unresolved V genes, and the cause of the others is not known. For this sample there are 150,000 or so clones; over 75% appear just once. The top ten clones comprise approximately 0.63% of the sample. The specimen was peripheral blood. The origin of the receptors is a man in his fifties or sixties with COVID-19, enrolled during active disease.

The rearrangement links TRBV5-8 to TRBJ2-6, with unresolved D. The germline V gene encodes CDR1 SGHTS and CDR2 YDEGEE. There are 13 residues in the CDR3. Trimming pared 10 bases from V and 0 bases from J, leaving 8 bases between. Written as DNA, the CDR3 is TGTGCCGGAAGGAGCTCTGGGGCCAACGTCCTGACTTTC. Residues: CAGRSSGANVLTF.

This clone was seen only once. The V call is TRBV9, the J call TRBJ2-1, with 7 bases aligning to TRBD2. The CDR3 totals 14 residues. Trimming removed 4 bases from V and 8 bases from J; junction bases left unmatched: 9. CDR1 is SGDLS and CDR2 is YYNGEE in the germline V gene. CDR3 region: CASSSGGGGDEQFF. CDR3 DNA sequence: TGTGCCAGCAGCAGTGGGGGGGGAGGCGATGAGCAGTTCTTC. The full variable domain, its missing parts supplied by reference TRBV9 and TRBJ2-1, is DSGVTQTPKHLITATGQRVTLRCSPRSGDLSVYWYQQSLDQGLQFLIQYYNGEERAKGNILERFSAQQFPDLHSELNLSSLELGDSALYFCASSSGGGGDEQFFGPGTRLTVL.

The chain is built from TRBV7-6 and TRBJ1-6, with TRBD1 matching 9 bases. The CDR3 length is 16 residues. Germline V CDR1 and CDR2: SGHVS, FNYEAQ. V trimming: 2 bases; J trimming: 7 bases; junction bases outside the gene matches: 6. The CDR3 DNA sequence: TGTGCCAGCAGCTTAACCTTACAGGGGGCGAATTCACCCCTCCACTTT. This gives the protein CASSLTLQGANSPLHF.

The gene calls are TRBV18 and TRBJ1-4, with a possible D match to TRBD1 (6 bases). The ends were cut back, 4 bases at V and 7 bases at J, with 16 bases in the middle. Per germline, CDR1 KGHSH and CDR2 LQKENI. The CDR3 runs 15 residues. The CDR3 loop reads CASSLGIQGAEKLFF. The CDR3 nucleotides read TGTGCCAGCTCACTGGGCATACAGGGTGCTGAAAAACTGTTTTTT.

The rearrangement joins TRBV7-2 to TRBJ1-5; D possibly corresponds to TRBD1 (5 bases). V was pared by 1 base and J by 8 bases, with 12 bases between. Germline V gives CDR1 SGHTA, CDR2 FQGNSA. This CDR3 region has 14 residues. As DNA, the CDR3 is TGTGCCAGCAGCTTAGTTGGGGGGAGGAAGCCCCAGCATTTT. This encodes CASSLVGGRKPQHF.

V and J are TRBV4-1 and TRBJ1-4; 8 nucleotides line up with TRBD1. Germline V lookup: CDR1 MGHRA, CDR2 YSYEKL. The CDR3 extends over 17 amino acids. V lost 2 bases to trimming and J lost 10 bases; unmatched junction nucleotides: 15. The chain's CDR3 is CASSQSQPQGVSGKLFF. The CDR3, as DNA: TGCGCCAGCAGCCAAAGTCAACCACAGGGGGTATCCGGAAAACTGTTTTTT.

This chain uses TRBV29-1 with TRBJ2-1, with D hard to call. Germline loops: CDR1 SQVTM, CDR2 ANQGSEA. V lost 6 bases, J lost 5 bases, and 14 bases lay in between. The CDR3 contains 13 residues. CDR3 amino acids: CSVFAPGNNEQFF. The CDR3, as DNA: TGCAGCGTATTTGCGCCTGGTAACAATGAGCAGTTCTTC.

The genes are TRBV7-2 and TRBJ2-1; maybe TRBD2 (5 bases). This CDR3 spans 13 amino acids. In germline, CDR1 is SGHTA, CDR2 FQGNSA. V was shortened by 5 bases and J by 2 bases, with 7 bases between the two germline ends. CDR3 protein: CASSTGTYNEQFF. The CDR3 DNA reads as TGTGCCAGCAGCACCGGGACCTACAATGAGCAGTTCTTC.

This chain connects TRBV11-3 to TRBJ1-6, with 8 bases matching TRBD1. V lost 4 bases, J lost 5 bases, and 4 bases stayed unmatched. This CDR3 has 15 residues. Germline CDR1 is SGHNT and CDR2 is YENEEA. CDR3 protein: CASSSGTGDNSPLHF. In DNA, the CDR3 is TGTGCCAGCAGCTCCGGGACAGGAGATAATTCACCCCTCCACTTT. The full variable domain, completed using reference TRBV11-3 and TRBJ1-6, is EAGVVQSPRYKIIEKKQPVAFWCNPISGHNTLYWYLQNLGQGPELLIRYENEEAVDDSQLPKDRFSAERLKGVDSTLKIQPAELGDSAVYLCASSSGTGDNSPLHFGNGTRLTVT.

This chain uses TRBV24-1 with TRBJ1-2; D possibly corresponds to TRBD1 (6 bases). Germline values: CDR1 KGHDR, CDR2 SFDVKD. V gave up 4 bases and J gave up 3 bases, with 17 bases separating them. This CDR3 contains 16 residues. The DNA of the CDR3 is TGTGCCACCAGTGACCCAGACGGACAGAATCACTATGGCTACACCTTC. Translation: CATSDPDGQNHYGYTF.

The V gene is TRBV9, the J gene TRBJ2-7; perhaps TRBD1 as D (6 bases). The V and J ends lost 3 bases and 6 bases respectively, with 19 bases between them. Germline V gene data show CDR1 as SGDLS and CDR2 as YYNGEE. The CDR3 is made up of 15 amino acids. Written as DNA, the CDR3 is TGTGCCAGCAGCGCGTCAGGGGAAACGACGCGCGAGCAGTACTTC. It yields the protein CASSASGETTREQYF.

J is TRBJ2-7 and V is TRBV27; perhaps TRBD1 as D (6 bases). The length of the CDR3 is 12 residues. The germline V gene has CDR1 MNHEY and CDR2 SMNVEV (reference sequence). The V gene lost 8 bases and the J gene lost 6 bases, with 14 bases spanning the gap. This CDR3 is CASAATGSEQYF. The CDR3 DNA follows: TGTGCCAGCGCGGCAACAGGGTCCGAGCAGTACTTC.

The chain recombines TRBV12-5 with TRBJ1-1; TRBD1 aligns across 8 bases. V lost 6 bases, J lost 1 base, and 1 base stayed unmatched. Germline CDR1 reads LGHNT; CDR2 reads FRNRAP. CDR3 length: 13 residues. CDR3 amino acids: CASGGTGNTEAFF. For the CDR3, the DNA is TGTGCTAGTGGCGGGACAGGGAACACTGAAGCTTTCTTT.

The V gene is TRBV3-1 (or the pseudogene TRBV3-2), the J gene TRBJ1-1, with D possibly TRBD1 on 6 matching bases. The CDR3 is made up of 14 amino acids. V lost 2 bases and J 1 base, leaving 8 bases between the germline ends. CDR1 and CDR2 (germline): LGHDT, YNNKEL (reference sequence). The chain's CDR3 is CASSQLQGNTEAFF. In nucleotides, the CDR3 is TGTGCCAGCAGCCAACTACAGGGGAACACTGAAGCTTTCTTT.

The chain is built from TRBV6-5 and TRBJ1-2; D gene ambiguous. The germline V gene has CDR1 MNHEY and CDR2 SVGAGI. The CDR3 is 13 residues long. V was clipped by 7 bases and J by 5 bases, with 14 bases between them. The CDR3 region is CASTLGLGYGYTF. Here the CDR3 DNA reads TGTGCCAGCACCCTCGGACTGGGATATGGCTACACCTTC.

On this clone: The sample carries other DNA sequences with the same CDR3. This rearrangement joins TRBV28 to TRBJ1-2; 7 bases match TRBD1. Germline assignment: CDR1 MDHEN and CDR2 SYDVKM. This CDR3 comprises 14 residues. V gave up 2 bases and J gave up 7 bases; unmatched junction bases: 7. The CDR3 bases are TGTGCCAGCAGTTTACCAGACAGGGCGGGTGGCTACACCTTC. As protein: CASSLPDRAGGYTF.

A single count supports this clone. The genes are TRBV10-2 and TRBJ2-2; the D is unclear. The CDR3 consists of 14 residues. Germline lookup yields CDR1 WSHSY and CDR2 SAAADI. V was shortened by 4 bases and J by 5 bases, with 11 bases between the two germline ends. The CDR3 DNA is TGCGCCAGCAGTGTGGGCCAAGGAACCGGGGAGCTGTTTTTT. Its protein product is CASSVGQGTGELFF.

This sequence joins TRBV7-9 and TRBJ2-7, with D perhaps matching TRBD1 (6 bases). The CDR3 is 13 residues long. Trimming removed 1 base at V and 4 bases at J, with 8 bases between. Germline V gives CDR1 SEHNR, CDR2 FQNEAQ (reference sequence). The CDR3 sequence: CASSLGGPYEQYF. CDR3 bases: TGTGCCAGCAGCTTAGGGGGGCCTTACGAGCAGTACTTC.

V gene TRBV28 combines with J gene TRBJ1-5, with D hard to call. This CDR3 is 13 amino acids long. Per germline, CDR1 MDHEN and CDR2 SYDVKM. Trimming pared 3 bases from V and 0 bases from J, leaving 3 bases between. The CDR3 bases are TGTGCCAGCAGTTTGTATAGCAATCAGCCCCAGCATTTT. This translates into CASSLYSNQPQHF.

The DNA for the CDR3 is TGCGCCAGCAGCCGGGACAGGGAGGAGTACGAGCAGTACTTC. Protein: CASSRDREEYEQYF. V usage is TRBV4-3 and J usage is TRBJ2-7; 9 bases are a match to TRBD1. Per germline, CDR1 LGHNA and CDR2 YSLEER. The length of the CDR3 is 14 residues. Trimming removed 4 bases from V and 4 bases from J; junction bases left unmatched: 5.

V gene TRBV19 combines with J gene TRBJ2-5; maybe TRBD1 (5 bases). Germline V gene lookup returns CDR1 LNHDA and CDR2 SQIVND (reference sequence). The CDR3 is 15 amino acids. V lost 4 bases to trimming and J lost 5 bases, with 17 bases between them. The CDR3 here is CASSSQTGTSETQYF. The CDR3 region has the DNA TGTGCCAGTAGTAGTCAAACAGGTACCTCCGAGACCCAGTACTTC. Drawing the rest from reference TRBV19 and TRBJ2-5, the complete variable domain is DGGITQSPKYLFRKEGQNVTLSCEQNLNHDAMYWYRQDPGQGLRLIYYSQIVNDFQKGDIAEGYSVSREKKESFPLTVTSAQKNPTAFYLCASSSQTGTSETQYFGPGTRLLVL.

In DNA, the CDR3 is TGTGCCAGTAGTATAACCAGACTAGCAGGTGAGCAGTTCTTC. This encodes CASSITRLAGEQFF. The chain couples TRBV19 to TRBJ2-1; 7 positions agree with TRBD2. This CDR3 has 14 amino acids. Germline V CDR1 and CDR2: LNHDA, SQIVND (reference sequence). With 2 bases clipped from V and 9 bases from J, the junction kept 7 bases outside the gene matches.

The V gene is TRBV27, the J gene TRBJ2-7; tentative D call: TRBD1 (6 bases). V was pared by 6 bases and J by 1 base, with 13 bases between. The germline gives CDR1 MNHEY, CDR2 SMNVEV (reference sequence). CDR3 length equals 14 residues. The CDR3 nucleotides read TGTGCCAGCAGCCCCCGGGACAAATCCTACGAGCAGTACTTC. Translated: CASSPRDKSYEQYF.

This chain uses TRBV10-2 with TRBJ1-2; the D gene is possibly TRBD1 (6 bases). Germline V gene lookup returns CDR1 WSHSY and CDR2 SAAADI. Trimming removed 6 bases from V and 2 bases from J, with 10 bases in between. The CDR3 extends over 13 amino acids. In DNA, the CDR3 is TGCGCCAGCAGGCCCGGACAGAACTATGGCTACACCTTC. Its translation: CASRPGQNYGYTF.

The chain combines TRBV11-3 with TRBJ1-4; TRBD1 agrees at 7 bases. From germline, CDR1 is SGHNT and CDR2 YENEEA. Trimming at V came to 5 bases and at J to 8 bases, leaving 8 bases not matched to a gene. This CDR3 is built from 14 residues. This CDR3 reads CASSPTGYGEKLFF. Here the CDR3 DNA reads TGTGCCAGCAGCCCGACAGGGTACGGCGAAAAACTGTTTTTT.